The sequence of this TCR beta chain was determined in a study of Ad26.COV2.S vaccination and SARS-CoV-2 variants. Regarding treatment: around 19 received Ad26.COV2.S at low or high dose, single or two shots; about 5 received placebo; per-sample allocation not given. All samples were drawn on day 63, counting from the first vaccine or placebo injection. As its vector, the vaccine had Ad26, which expressed Wuhan-strain SARS-CoV-2 spike. CDR1 is MGHDK and CDR2 is SYGVNS in the germline V gene. After removal of 3 bases from V and 5 bases from J, the junction contained 5 bases not matched to a gene. The CDR3 sequence is 15 residues long. Worth noting for this clone: Its cognate antigen is unknown.

The data were produced by immunoSEQ multiplex PCR, yet TCRdb's version contains in-frame clones alone and is incomplete. The sample holds hundreds of thousands of clones, around 86% seen once. Regarding the study as a whole: Possibly, TCR breadth and depth analyses underestimated total T cell responses. In vaccinated individuals, spike-specific CD8+ and CD4+ T cell responses reportedly displayed substantial breadth.

The sample here was peripheral blood, taken in a trial of Ad26.COV2.S vaccine versus placebo. The sequence came from a person between 18 and 65 years old who received the Ad26.COV2.S COVID-19 vaccine or a placebo. The chain employs TRBV25-1 and TRBJ2-5, with 11 bases matching TRBD1. CDR3 DNA sequence: TGTGCCAGCAGTGACCGGACAGGGGGCACGGAGACCCAGTACTTC. Amino acids: CASSDRTGGTETQYF.